Shown below are 21 T cell receptor beta chains from a single sample sequenced in a study of identical twins. TCRdb passed the 5' RACE reads through MiXCR, listing each CDR3 protein once. The sample carries 270,000 or so distinct CDR3 sequences, about 9% recorded once. The sample also formed part of further work on yellow fever vaccine responses in identical twins.

Sequencing was carried out using CD8+ T cells sorted from blood. The receptor source for this set is a young woman in good health.

The gene calls are TRBV7-8 and TRBJ2-7; 11 nucleotides agree with TRBD2. CDR1 is SGHVS and CDR2 is FQNEAQ in the germline V gene. The trim removed 4 bases at V and 1 base at J, leaving 3 bases unmatched. The CDR3 totals 15 residues. The CDR3 is CASSSSSGGSYEQYF. CDR3 in DNA: TGTGCCAGCAGCTCCTCTAGCGGGGGGTCCTACGAGCAGTACTTC.

This clonotype has a handful of counts. The genes are TRBV20-1 and TRBJ2-1, with D possibly being TRBD2 (6 bases). V shed 0 bases and J shed 1 base, with 16 bases lying between them. Germline V lookup: CDR1 DFQATT, CDR2 SNEGSKA (reference sequence). The CDR3 spans 17 residues. Here the CDR3 DNA reads TGCAGTGCTAGAGATCAAGTAGCGGTTAGGTCCTACAATGAGCAGTTCTTC. Translated, it gives CSARDQVAVRSYNEQFF.

This clonotype was seen a few times. J is TRBJ2-7 and V is TRBV3-1; no clear D gene. This CDR3 region has 15 residues. Trimming pared 4 bases from V and 5 bases from J, leaving 18 bases between. Germline CDR1 is LGHDT and CDR2 is YNNKEL (reference sequence). CDR3 residues: CASSLRPTPDHEQYF. CDR3 bases: TGTGCCAGCAGCCTAAGACCCACCCCGGACCACGAGCAGTACTTC.

The CDR3 loop is CASSFGGDRTDTQYF. CDR3 DNA sequence: TGTGCCAGCAGTTTTGGCGGGGATCGCACAGATACGCAGTATTTT. V usage is TRBV12-3 or TRBV12-4 and J usage is TRBJ2-3, with a weak D call TRBD2 (6 bases). The CDR3 runs 15 residues. The ends were cut back, 3 bases at V and 1 base at J, with 11 bases in the middle.

In DNA, the CDR3 is TGCAGTGCTAGAGAGCGGCTAGATGGCTACACCTTC. This gives the protein CSARERLDGYTF. The chain joins TRBV20-1 to TRBJ1-2; D is unresolved. V lost 0 bases and J 6 bases, leaving 8 bases between the germline ends. CDR3 length equals 12 residues. The germline gives CDR1 DFQATT, CDR2 SNEGSKA (reference sequence).

This clonotype appeared many times. The gene calls are TRBV7-9 and TRBJ2-7; no definite D call. V dropped 5 bases and J dropped 7 bases, with 12 bases sitting between them. Germline CDR1 is SEHNR and CDR2 is FQNEAQ (reference sequence). The CDR3 runs to 12 residues. This CDR3 reads CASSQRTWEQYF. The CDR3 region has the DNA TGTGCCAGCAGCCAGAGGACGTGGGAGCAGTACTTC.

This clonotype was seen many times. This sequence joins TRBV14 and TRBJ2-3; no firm D call. CDR1 is SGHDN, CDR2 FVKESK, per germline. The ends were cut back, 1 base at V and 0 bases at J, with 8 bases in the middle. The CDR3 has 15 amino acids. The CDR3 sequence: CASSQAGSSTDTQYF. The DNA for the CDR3 is TGTGCCAGCAGCCAAGCGGGCTCGAGCACAGATACGCAGTATTTT.

This clonotype was seen repeatedly, ten times or more. The CDR3 DNA follows: TGTGCCAGCAGCGTAGAGGGTCGGGTCACAGATACGCAGTATTTT. Translated, it gives CASSVEGRVTDTQYF. The chain uses TRBV9 and TRBJ2-3; D unclear. This CDR3 has 15 amino acids. CDR1 and CDR2 from the germline V gene are SGDLS and YYNGEE. Trimming took 0 bases from V and 2 from J, leaving 10 bases between them. Full variable domain (outside the CDR3, taken from reference TRBV9 and TRBJ2-3): DSGVTQTPKHLITATGQRVTLRCSPRSGDLSVYWYQQSLDQGLQFLIQYYNGEERAKGNILERFSAQQFPDLHSELNLSSLELGDSALYFCASSVEGRVTDTQYFGPGTRLTVL.

In its sample, this clonotype was seen a few times. The rearrangement joins TRBV11-2 to TRBJ2-3; TRBD2 is a possible D gene (7 bases). The length of the CDR3 is 16 residues. The germline gives CDR1 SGHAT, CDR2 FQNNGV. Trimming took 1 base from V and 2 from J, leaving 13 bases between them. CDR3 nucleotides: TGTGCCAGCAGCTTAGGGGGGGGGGCTTACACAGATACGCAGTATTTT. Translated, it gives CASSLGGGAYTDTQYF.

This clonotype was seen repeatedly, ten times or more. The chain has TRBV28 and TRBJ2-1, with D possibly being TRBD2 (5 bases). The CDR3 is 14 amino acids. V lost 5 bases, J lost 0 bases, and 8 bases lay in between. Germline V CDR1 and CDR2: MDHEN, SYDVKM. CDR3 bases: TGTGCCAGCAGTCCTCGGGGCTCCTACAATGAGCAGTTCTTC. Encoded protein: CASSPRGSYNEQFF.

This clonotype was detected only a few times. The chain is built from TRBV7-2 and TRBJ2-1, with 9 bases lining up with TRBD2. The CDR3 contains 15 residues. The ends lost 1 base at V and 9 bases at J; junction bases unmatched: 7. CDR1 SGHTA and CDR2 FQGNSA come from the germline V gene. The CDR3 nucleotides are TGTGCCAGCAGCTTAGAGCCTAGCGGGACCGGTGAGCAGTTCTTC. This translates into CASSLEPSGTGEQFF.

V and J are TRBV10-3 and TRBJ2-7, with D tentatively TRBD1 or TRBD2 (5 bases each). Germline V gene sequence: CDR1 ENHRY, CDR2 SYGVKD. This CDR3 contains 16 residues. Trimming cost V 3 bases and J 4 bases, with 19 bases left between them. DNA for the CDR3: TGTGCCATCAGTGACCCCCCGTACAGGAGGTCTTACGAGCAGTACTTC. This translates into CAISDPPYRRSYEQYF.

V usage is TRBV27 and J usage is TRBJ1-2, with D possibly TRBD1 on 6 matching bases. The CDR3 is 13 amino acids. V was shortened by 5 bases and J by 6 bases, with 13 bases between the two germline ends. Germline V CDR1 and CDR2: MNHEY, SMNVEV (reference sequence). This CDR3 reads CASSLRDTDGYTF. The CDR3 nucleotides are TGTGCCAGCAGTCTCCGGGACACCGATGGCTACACCTTC.

In this sample, this clonotype turned up many times. The V call is TRBV15, the J call TRBJ2-3; 8 bases are a match to TRBD1. CDR1 and CDR2 (germline): LNHNV, YYDKDF (reference sequence). After removal of 3 bases from V and 4 bases from J, the junction contained 12 bases not matched to a gene. The CDR3 is 17 amino acids. The CDR3 protein is CATSSLRDRGLADTQYF. DNA for the CDR3: TGTGCCACCAGCAGCCTCAGAGACAGGGGCCTGGCAGATACGCAGTATTTT.

This clonotype was seen repeatedly, ten times or more. This sequence joins TRBV5-5 and TRBJ2-3; 9 bases map to TRBD2. The J segment lost 3 bases and the V segment lost 4 bases, leaving 6 bases of the junction unmatched. CDR3 length: 15 residues. Per the germline V gene, CDR1 is SGHKS and CDR2 is YYEKEE (reference sequence). The CDR3 is CASSLFAGGTDTQYF. The DNA for the CDR3 is TGTGCCAGCAGCCTCTTTGCGGGGGGGACAGATACGCAGTATTTT.

This clonotype was recorded at least ten times. The chain has TRBV12-3 or TRBV12-4 and TRBJ2-2; D unresolved. The V end lost 4 bases, the J end lost 3 bases, and 15 bases lay between the germline ends. The CDR3 consists of 16 residues. The CDR3 spells CASSSPPGQDTGELFF. The CDR3 coding sequence is TGTGCCAGCAGTTCCCCCCCGGGTCAGGACACCGGGGAGCTGTTTTTT.

This clonotype was seen ten or more times. The chain links TRBV4-3 to TRBJ2-7; D ambiguous. Trimming shortened V by 0 bases and J by 4 bases, and 13 bases separated the two germline ends. The germline CDR1 and CDR2 sequences are LGHNA and YSLEER. The CDR3 consists of 15 residues. The CDR3 loop is CASSQDSDAIYEQYF. For the CDR3, the DNA is TGCGCCAGCAGCCAAGACTCGGACGCGATTTACGAGCAGTACTTC.

There are a few counts of this clonotype. The J gene is TRBJ2-5, the V gene TRBV7-2; 14 bases are shared with TRBD2. Trimming at V came to 4 bases and at J to 5 bases, leaving 6 bases not matched to a gene. The V gene's germline CDR1 is SGHTA and CDR2 FQGNSA. The CDR3 runs to 16 residues. DNA for the CDR3: TGTGCCAGCAGCTATGGACTAGCGGGGGGTTTGGAGACCCAGTACTTC. Its translation is CASSYGLAGGLETQYF.

This sequence joins TRBV4-3 and TRBJ2-1; TRBD2 aligns across 9 bases. V lost 0 bases, J lost 4 bases, and 4 bases stayed unmatched. Germline V gives CDR1 LGHNA, CDR2 YSLEER. This CDR3 has 16 residues. The CDR3 sequence: CASSQDLAGSYNEQFF. DNA of the CDR3: TGCGCCAGCAGCCAAGACCTAGCGGGGTCATACAATGAGCAGTTCTTC.

The chain has TRBV7-9 and TRBJ2-1; 7 positions agree with TRBD2. The CDR3 loop spans 16 amino acids. Germline loops: CDR1 SEHNR, CDR2 FQNEAQ (reference sequence). The trim removed 2 bases at V and 4 bases at J, leaving 8 bases unmatched. The CDR3 loop reads CASSLPRDYRYNEQFF. The CDR3 DNA sequence: TGTGCCAGCAGCTTACCCCGGGACTACCGGTACAATGAGCAGTTCTTC.

The chain combines TRBV7-3 with TRBJ1-1, with D unclear. Per the germline V gene, CDR1 is SGHTA and CDR2 is FQGTGA. CDR3 length: 13 residues. V dropped 1 base and J dropped 6 bases, with 9 bases sitting between them. The CDR3 nucleotides are TGTGCCAGCAGCTTAAGAGACGGCCCTGAAGCTTTCTTT. Translation: CASSLRDGPEAFF. Based on the CDR3 plus reference TRBV7-3 and TRBJ1-1, the full variable domain is GAGVSQTPSNKVTEKGKYVELRCDPISGHTALYWYRQSLGQGPEFLIYFQGTGAADDSGLPNDRFFAVRPEGSVSTLKIQRTERGDSAVYLCASSLRDGPEAFFGQGTRLTVV.